What follows is one TCR beta chain and its context. Antigen: not known. Clones were read by immunoSEQ multiplex PCR, and TCRdb kept only the in-frame ones, dropping some. The sample includes roughly 12,000 clones, roughly 80% of them seen just once. The data belong to a study of PD-1 blockade in classical Hodgkin lymphoma. The CDR3 runs 15 residues. From germline, CDR1 is SGHDT and CDR2 YYEEEE. V lost 4 bases, J lost 4 bases, and 5 bases stayed unmatched. General study findings and limits: Individuals initiating nivolumab under 1 year after ASCT were excluded. For complete responders, baseline diversity was comparable to that of newly diagnosed patients. Reports indicated that newly diagnosed patients had lower baseline TCR diversity than healthy donors did.

Every patient experienced relapse after autologous stem cell transplantation, and brentuximab vedotin exposure varied. The patients, who had relapsed/refractory classical Hodgkin lymphoma, achieved best responses of complete response, partial response or progressive disease. Sample: peripheral blood mononuclear cells (PBMCs), taken at baseline. This receptor was taken from a human donor with classical Hodgkin lymphoma. This chain joins TRBV5-6 and TRBJ2-2; 9 nucleotides line up with TRBD1. DNA for the CDR3: TGTGCCAGCAGCCTGGACAGGGGCTTCACCGGGGAGCTGTTTTTT. Protein product: CASSLDRGFTGELFF.